What follows are 14 T cell receptor beta chains derived from one specimen sequenced in a study of cytomegalovirus exposure and HLA in healthy donors. Vbeta (60) and Jbeta (13) primers were used in the PCR. The data were produced by immunoSEQ multiplex PCR, yet TCRdb's version contains in-frame clones alone and is incomplete. The sample includes about 200,000 clones, more than 75% of them seen just once. Material: PBMCs. These receptors were taken from a woman in her 40s in good health and CMV-seronegative.

This clone came up a few times. The CDR3 protein is CASSLPGTVFTEAFF. CDR3 nucleotide sequence: TGTGCCAGCAGCTTGCCCGGGACAGTTTTCACTGAAGCTTTCTTT. The chain combines TRBV5-4 with TRBJ1-1; TRBD1 matches at 7 bases. Germline V gene sequence: CDR1 SGHNT, CDR2 YYREEE (reference sequence). The CDR3 runs 15 residues. V gave up 1 base and J gave up 4 bases; unmatched junction bases: 7.

This clone showed up just a few times. The chain combines TRBV6-1 with TRBJ1-2; D not certain. The CDR3 totals 12 residues. V lost 7 bases to trimming and J lost 10 bases, with 16 bases between them. Germline V gives CDR1 MNHNS, CDR2 SASEGT. Written as DNA, the CDR3 is TGTGCCAGCAAAAACAGCCCGACCCTCTACACCTTC. It specifies CASKNSPTLYTF.

This rearrangement joins TRBV5-1 to TRBJ1-2; 7 positions agree with TRBD1. The V segment lost 4 bases and the J segment 0 bases; nucleotides outside the gene matches: 9. The length of the CDR3 is 16 residues. CDR1 SGHRS and CDR2 YFSETQ come from the germline V gene. CDR3 DNA sequence: TGCGCCAGCAGCCCGACAGGGTCGTACGCTAACTATGGCTACACCTTC. It encodes CASSPTGSYANYGYTF.

The chain joins TRBV19 to TRBJ2-3, with TRBD2 as a possible D gene (5 bases). The V and J ends lost 5 bases and 6 bases respectively, with 18 bases between them. Germline values: CDR1 LNHDA, CDR2 SQIVND (reference sequence). This CDR3 contains 15 residues. CDR3 nucleotides: TGTGCCAGTAGTCTGGAGTGGGCTAGCTGGGATACGCAGTATTTT. Translating gives CASSLEWASWDTQYF.

The table lists this clone with a few counts. The rearrangement joins TRBV5-1 to TRBJ1-3; 8 bases line up with TRBD1. V lost 4 bases and J lost 4; bases outside the gene matches: 7. The length of the CDR3 is 15 residues. Looked up from germline, CDR1 is SGHRS and CDR2 is YFSETQ. CDR3 in amino acids: CASSPRTGTGNTIYF. The CDR3 bases are TGCGCCAGCAGCCCGCGGACAGGGACAGGAAACACCATATATTTT.

This rearrangement joins TRBV10-3 to TRBJ2-7; TRBD1 might be the D (6 bases). Germline loops: CDR1 ENHRY, CDR2 SYGVKD. Trimming pared 2 bases from V and 0 bases from J, leaving 8 bases between. This CDR3 is 14 amino acids long. The CDR3 sequence is CAISETGSSYEQYF. DNA of the CDR3: TGTGCCATCAGTGAGACAGGGAGCTCCTACGAGCAGTACTTC.

J is TRBJ1-1 and V is TRBV12-5; D may be TRBD1 (6 bases). CDR1 and CDR2 (germline): LGHNT, FRNRAP. The length of the CDR3 is 16 residues. V lost 2 bases to trimming and J lost 1 base, with 14 bases between them. The CDR3 sequence is CASGLPFRTENTEAFF. As DNA, the CDR3 is TGTGCTAGTGGTTTGCCCTTCAGGACAGAGAACACTGAAGCTTTCTTT.

V and J are TRBV7-8 and TRBJ1-2; possibly TRBD1 for D (5 bases). Germline V gene lookup returns CDR1 SGHVS and CDR2 FQNEAQ. V was cut by 1 base and J by 6 bases, with 15 bases left in between. The CDR3 runs 15 residues. The CDR3 DNA follows: TGTGCCAGCAGCTTAGTGGGGGGGATAGGTAATGGCTACACCTTC. This gives the protein CASSLVGGIGNGYTF.

V gene TRBV7-6 combines with J gene TRBJ2-2; the match to TRBD1 covers 10 bases. This CDR3 comprises 16 residues. The junction had 10 bases not matched to a gene; V was cut back by 6 bases and J by 6 bases. Germline V gene sequence: CDR1 SGHVS, CDR2 FNYEAQ. CDR3 amino acids: CASSQTGQGWAGELFF. The CDR3 DNA reads TGTGCCAGCAGTCAGACGGGACAGGGGTGGGCCGGGGAGCTGTTTTTT.

The chain joins TRBV4-1 to TRBJ1-1; no clear D gene. V lost 1 base to trimming and J lost 5 bases, with 11 bases between them. CDR1 and CDR2 (germline): MGHRA, YSYEKL. The CDR3 is 14 amino acids. CDR3 sequence (DNA): TGCGCCAGCAGCCAAGGCCAGTTGGTGACTGAAGCTTTCTTT. It codes for CASSQGQLVTEAFF.

The chain combines TRBV2 with TRBJ2-7; 9 bases agree with TRBD2. Trimming removed 3 bases from V and 2 bases from J; junction bases left unmatched: 5. Germline CDR1 reads SNHLY; CDR2 reads FYNNEI. The CDR3 loop spans 15 amino acids. CDR3: CASSDLAGDPYEQYF. In DNA form, the CDR3 reads TGTGCCAGCAGTGATTTAGCGGGAGACCCCTACGAGCAGTACTTC.

This chain links TRBV7-3 with TRBJ2-1; TRBD2 agrees at 7 bases. The germline gives CDR1 SGHTA, CDR2 FQGTGA. Trimming removed 4 bases from V and 4 bases from J; junction bases left unmatched: 10. The CDR3 contains 16 residues. The CDR3 nucleotides read TGTGCCAGCAGCTCTACCATCCGGACTAGTTACAATGAGCAGTTCTTC. It translates to CASSSTIRTSYNEQFF.

The J gene is TRBJ2-1, the V gene TRBV7-9; 14 bases match TRBD2. This CDR3 comprises 16 residues. Per germline, CDR1 SEHNR and CDR2 FQNEAQ (reference sequence). The junction had 7 bases not matched to a gene; V was cut back by 5 bases and J by 7 bases. CDR3: CASSIGTSGRWNEQFF. The CDR3 nucleotides are TGTGCCAGCAGCATCGGGACTAGCGGGAGATGGAATGAGCAGTTCTTC.

The rearrangement uses TRBV7-6 and TRBJ1-1; 9 nucleotides line up with TRBD1. Germline CDR1 is SGHVS and CDR2 is FNYEAQ. The length of the CDR3 is 15 residues. Trimming cost V 1 base and J 5 bases; bases outside gene matches: 5. In DNA, the CDR3 is TGTGCCAGCAGCTTAGATACAGGGGGCTTGACTGAAGCTTTCTTT. Translated, it gives CASSLDTGGLTEAFF.